Below, 32 T cell receptor beta chains from the same sample are listed, as sequenced in a study of metastatic and nonmetastatic thyroid tumors. The entire patient cohort was treatment-naive prior to thyroid surgery. Using MiXCR, TCRdb reanalyzed the PCR reads. The data show roughly 30,000 clones, 15% to 20% seen once. Sequences were obtained from blood. The receptor source for this set is a female donor with papillary thyroid cancer or a benign thyroid nodule (not recorded which). Some clones in this sample may be carry-over from other donors' samples.

This clone was observed many times. The rearrangement joins TRBV29-1 to TRBJ2-7, with D uncertain. This CDR3 is 12 amino acids long. Germline V CDR1 and CDR2: SQVTM, ANQGSEA. V dropped 3 bases and J dropped 1 base, with 7 bases sitting between them. The CDR3 loop is CSVDGGSYEQYF. DNA for the CDR3: TGCAGCGTTGATGGCGGATCCTACGAGCAGTACTTC.

This clone was found many times. The sample contains more than one DNA sequence encoding this CDR3. The chain links TRBV5-1 to TRBJ1-1; TRBD1 might be the D (5 bases). The germline V gene encodes CDR1 SGHRS and CDR2 YFSETQ. Trimming left V 3 bases short and J 4 bases short, with 13 bases between. The CDR3 spans 14 residues. The CDR3 DNA sequence: TGCGCCAGCAGCTCCAACGGGGGGTTCACTGAAGCTTTCTTT. Translating it yields CASSSNGGFTEAFF.

This clone was recorded at least ten times. The J gene is TRBJ2-1, the V gene TRBV7-8; D is possibly TRBD1 (5 bases). V lost 1 base and J lost 6, with 10 bases in between. The germline gives CDR1 SGHVS, CDR2 FQNEAQ. The CDR3 consists of 14 residues. CDR3 sequence reads: CASSLVRGTNEQFF. CDR3 nucleotides: TGTGCCAGCAGCTTAGTAAGGGGCACCAATGAGCAGTTCTTC.

This clone appeared many times. This rearrangement joins TRBV30 to TRBJ1-6; a possible D gene is TRBD1 (5 bases). V shed 5 bases and J shed 8 bases, with 10 bases lying between them. Germline CDR1 and CDR2: GTSNPN and SVGIG (reference sequence). The CDR3 has 12 amino acids. Here the CDR3 reads CAWRGRHSPLHF. CDR3 coding DNA: TGTGCCTGGCGGGGGAGACATTCACCCCTCCACTTT. Looking up the rest from reference TRBV30 and TRBJ1-6 gives the full variable domain: SQTIHQWPATLVQPVGSPLSLECTVEGTSNPNLYWYRQAAGRGLQLLFYSVGIGQISSEVPQNLSASRPQDRQFILSSKKLLLSDSGFYLCAWRGRHSPLHFGNGTRLTVT.

This clone has ten or more counts. The CDR3, as DNA: TGTGCCAGCAGCCATCTCGACGGAAATGAAAAACTGTTTTTT. Translation: CASSHLDGNEKLFF. The chain employs TRBV13 and TRBJ1-4; no reliable D call. The germline V and J ends were trimmed by 5 bases and 5 bases, with 12 bases remaining between them. Germline V gene lookup returns CDR1 PRHDT and CDR2 FYEKMQ (reference sequence). The CDR3 runs to 14 residues. Looking up the rest from reference TRBV13 and TRBJ1-4 gives the full variable domain: AAGVIQSPRHLIKEKRETATLKCYPIPRHDTVYWYQQGPGQDPQFLISFYEKMQSDKGSIPDRFSAQQFSDYHSELNMSSLELGDSALYFCASSHLDGNEKLFFGSGTQLSVL.

This clone showed up many times. This chain links TRBV11-3 with TRBJ1-5; D remains unclear. CDR3 length equals 13 residues. The V and J ends lost 9 bases and 7 bases respectively, with 16 bases between them. Germline V CDR1 and CDR2: SGHNT, YENEEA. CDR3 bases: TGTGCCAGAAGAAAAAGGGTCGACCAGCCCCAGCATTTT. Translated, it gives CARRKRVDQPQHF.

This clone has at least ten counts. The J gene is TRBJ2-7, the V gene TRBV9, with a weak D call TRBD1 (7 bases). V shed 8 bases and J shed 6 bases, with 18 bases lying between them. Per germline, CDR1 SGDLS and CDR2 YYNGEE. CDR3 length: 13 amino acids. The CDR3: CASGGTAPSEQYF. The DNA of the CDR3 is TGTGCCAGTGGGGGGACAGCCCCAAGCGAGCAGTACTTC. Looking up the rest from reference TRBV9 and TRBJ2-7 gives the full variable domain: DSGVTQTPKHLITATGQRVTLRCSPRSGDLSVYWYQQSLDQGLQFLIQYYNGEERAKGNILERFSAQQFPDLHSELNLSSLELGDSALYFCASGGTAPSEQYFGPGTRLTVT.

This clone has a count of ten or more. The chain has TRBV5-6 and TRBJ2-7; 7 bases agree with TRBD2. V lost 4 bases, J lost 2 bases, and 9 bases stayed unmatched. Germline V gene data show CDR1 as SGHDT and CDR2 as YYEEEE. The CDR3 totals 15 residues. The CDR3 nucleotides are TGTGCCAGCAGCCATTCCGGGACTATGACCTACGAGCAGTACTTC. It translates to CASSHSGTMTYEQYF. Combining the CDR3 with reference TRBV5-6 and TRBJ2-7 gives the whole variable domain DAGVTQSPTHLIKTRGQQVTLRCSPKSGHDTVSWYQQALGQGPQFIFQYYEEEERQRGNFPDRFSGHQFPNYSSELNVNALLLGDSALYLCASSHSGTMTYEQYFGPGTRLTVT.

This clone is categorized as medium-sized (0.01 to 0.1%). The chain has TRBV6-1 and TRBJ2-7; D is ambiguous. Per the germline V gene, CDR1 is MNHNS and CDR2 is SASEGT. The CDR3 covers 12 residues. The ends were cut back, 11 bases at V and 1 base at J, with 12 bases in the middle. The CDR3 here is CALYSDSYEQYF. CDR3 nucleotides: TGTGCCCTTTACTCGGATTCCTACGAGCAGTACTTC.

This clone was found once. At one of its ends the junction is not consistent with the germline gene, which may arise from a read error. The chain couples TRBV15 to TRBJ1-5, with 7 bases aligning to TRBD1. This CDR3 has 15 residues. Germline CDR1 LNHNV, CDR2 YYDKDF (reference sequence). The CDR3 DNA reads as TGTCCCACCGCACAGGGGTCAGGAGGCAATCACCCCAAGCATTTT. Translation gives CPTAQGSGGNHPKHF. The variable domain in full, completed from reference TRBV15 and TRBJ1-5, reads DAMVIQNPRYQVTQFGKPVTLSCSQTLNHNVMYWYQQKSSQAPKLLFHYYDKDFNNEADTPDNFQSRRPNTSFCFLDIRSPGLGDTAMYLCPTAQGSGGNHPKHFGDGTRLSIL.

This clone was counted many times. The gene calls are TRBV3-1 and TRBJ1-5, with TRBD1 identical over 10 bases. V lost 3 bases and J lost 2; bases outside the gene matches: 1. The germline V gene has CDR1 LGHDT and CDR2 YNNKEL (reference sequence). The CDR3 is made up of 15 amino acids. CDR3 region: CASSQGTGGNQPQHF. The CDR3 region has the DNA TGTGCCAGCAGCCAGGGGACAGGGGGCAATCAGCCCCAGCATTTT.

Only a few counts were recorded for this clone. The germline gene is not matched at one end of the junction; a read error may be the cause. The chain is built from TRBV28 and TRBJ2-7; the D gene is possibly TRBD1 (6 bases). CDR1 MDHEN and CDR2 SYDVKM come from the germline V gene. This CDR3 has 15 amino acids. CDR3 in DNA: TGTGCCAGCAGTTCCCCCGTGACAGGAGCCTACGAGCAGTACTTT. This translates into CASSSPVTGAYEQYF.

Note on this clone: A much larger clone differs by one base, so this may be a read error. V and J are TRBV5-4 and TRBJ2-2; D possibly corresponds to TRBD2 (6 bases). Germline loops: CDR1 SGHNT, CDR2 YYREEE (reference sequence). The CDR3 length is 15 residues. The CDR3 reads CASSPGRGNNGELFF. DNA for the CDR3: TGTGCCAGCAGCCCTGGACGGGGGAACAACGGGGAGCTGTTTTTT.

The genes are TRBV7-3 and TRBJ2-1; 7 bases are a match to TRBD2. J gave up 5 bases and V 1 base, and 5 bases lay outside the gene matches. This CDR3 region has 15 residues. The germline V gene encodes CDR1 SGHTA and CDR2 FQGTGA. Here the CDR3 DNA reads TGTGCCAGCAGCTTAATGGCGGGGGAACACAATGAGCAGTTCTTC. Its translation: CASSLMAGEHNEQFF.

This clone was found a few times. The genes are TRBV2 and TRBJ2-7, with 7 bases matching TRBD1. Germline lookup yields CDR1 SNHLY and CDR2 FYNNEI. The J segment lost 5 bases and the V segment lost 6 bases, leaving 7 bases of the junction unmatched. The CDR3 loop spans 13 amino acids. CDR3 nucleotides: TGTGCCAGCAGGGGGGACAGTTCGAACGAGCAGTACTTC. Its protein product is CASRGDSSNEQYF.

This clone appeared a few times. This chain uses TRBV28 with TRBJ1-2, with TRBD1 matching over 7 bases. Trimming took 10 bases from V and 4 from J; bases not matched to a gene: 12. The CDR3 runs to 14 residues. Per the germline V gene, CDR1 is MDHEN and CDR2 is SYDVKM. The CDR3 DNA reads TGTGCCATCATACTAATGACAGGGACCTATGGCTACACCTTC. Its protein is CAIILMTGTYGYTF.

This clone appeared many times. This chain joins TRBV5-1 and TRBJ2-1, with 7 nucleotides matching TRBD2. Germline CDR1 is SGHRS and CDR2 is YFSETQ. Germline trimming cut 3 bases from V and 3 bases from J; bases unmatched to any gene: 9. The CDR3 covers 16 residues. The CDR3 loop reads CASSSHPGTNYNEQFF. CDR3 in DNA: TGCGCCAGCAGCTCTCACCCCGGGACTAACTACAATGAGCAGTTCTTC. Complete variable domain (other parts from reference TRBV5-1 and TRBJ2-1): KAGVTQTPRYLIKTRGQQVTLSCSPISGHRSVSWYQQTPGQGLQFLFEYFSETQRNKGNFPGRFSGRQFSNSRSEMNVSTLELGDSALYLCASSSHPGTNYNEQFFGPGTRLTVL.

This clone was recorded a few times. At one end, the junction sequence differs from germline, possibly due to a read error. V and J are TRBV6-1 and TRBJ1-5; no definite D call. Germline V gene lookup returns CDR1 MNHNS and CDR2 SASEGT. This CDR3 contains 11 residues. The CDR3 spells CASSDTRGGSF. CDR3 DNA sequence: TGTGCCAGCAGTGACACGCGGGGTGGGTCTTTT.

This clone is large. The rearrangement uses TRBV27 and TRBJ1-6; D remains unclear. The V end lost 5 bases, the J end lost 3 bases, and 5 bases lay between the germline ends. The CDR3 has 13 amino acids. Germline CDR1 and CDR2: MNHEY and SMNVEV (reference sequence). The CDR3 is CASSPLYNSPLHF. The CDR3 DNA reads TGTGCCAGCAGTCCCCTCTATAATTCACCCCTCCACTTT.

This clone was recorded many times. The rearrangement links TRBV7-9 to TRBJ1-3, with D maybe TRBD1 (6 bases). The ends were cut back, 4 bases at V and 4 bases at J, with 11 bases in the middle. CDR1 and CDR2 from the germline V gene are SEHNR and FQNEAQ (reference sequence). The CDR3 has 14 residues. CDR3 sequence (DNA): TGTGCCAGCAGCTCAGGGGTTAGAGGAAACACCATATATTTT. Translation gives CASSSGVRGNTIYF.

The chain employs TRBV5-1 and TRBJ2-7; 8 nucleotides align to TRBD1. Trimming cost V 3 bases and J 3 bases; bases outside gene matches: 5. Germline values: CDR1 SGHRS, CDR2 YFSETQ. The CDR3 runs 14 residues. As DNA, the CDR3 is TGCGCCAGCAGCTATCGACAGGGGAACTACGAGCAGTACTTC. Translated, it gives CASSYRQGNYEQYF.

This clone was counted only a few times. The V gene is TRBV6-1, the J gene TRBJ2-1, with D hard to call. V lost 7 bases to trimming and J lost 9 bases, with 16 bases between them. Germline assignment: CDR1 MNHNS and CDR2 SASEGT. The CDR3 length is 13 residues. CDR3 amino acids: CASIWAFYGEQFF. In DNA form, the CDR3 reads TGTGCCAGCATCTGGGCCTTTTACGGTGAGCAGTTCTTC.

This clone was seen ten or more times. CDR3 protein: CASGRGAVGSNTGELFF. DNA for the CDR3: TGCGCCAGCGGGCGGGGGGCCGTCGGGTCGAACACCGGGGAGCTGTTTTTT. The rearrangement uses TRBV5-1 and TRBJ2-2; 8 bases fit TRBD2. Trimming at V came to 7 bases and at J to 0 bases, leaving 11 bases not matched to a gene. The CDR3 loop spans 17 amino acids. The germline V gene encodes CDR1 SGHRS and CDR2 YFSETQ.

Ten or more counts support this clone. The V call is TRBV7-3, the J call TRBJ2-1; 10 positions agree with TRBD1. Germline CDR1 SGHTA, CDR2 FQGTGA. The CDR3 length is 15 residues. The trim removed 5 bases at V and 4 bases at J, leaving 5 bases unmatched. The CDR3 protein is CASSRGQGTYNEQFF. The CDR3 DNA is TGTGCCAGCAGCAGGGGACAGGGGACATACAATGAGCAGTTCTTC. Full variable domain (remainder filled in from reference TRBV7-3 and TRBJ2-1): GAGVSQTPSNKVTEKGKYVELRCDPISGHTALYWYRQSLGQGPEFLIYFQGTGAADDSGLPNDRFFAVRPEGSVSTLKIQRTERGDSAVYLCASSRGQGTYNEQFFGPGTRLTVL.

This clone was found many times. The V gene is TRBV7-9, the J gene TRBJ2-3; D is unresolved. CDR3 length: 14 amino acids. Looked up from germline, CDR1 is SEHNR and CDR2 is FQNEAQ (reference sequence). V shed 4 bases and J shed 4 bases, with 12 bases lying between them. CDR3: CASSSPAIPDTQYF. The CDR3 region has the DNA TGTGCCAGCAGCTCGCCGGCTATCCCAGATACGCAGTATTTT.

V and J are TRBV20-1 and TRBJ2-7, with D perhaps matching TRBD2 (6 bases). Germline assignment: CDR1 DFQATT and CDR2 SNEGSKA (reference sequence). The CDR3 runs to 15 residues. Trimming stripped 6 bases from V and 0 bases from J, with 18 bases between. The CDR3 here is CSATHRDSSSYEQYF. CDR3 sequence (DNA): TGCAGTGCCACACACCGGGACTCAAGCTCCTACGAGCAGTACTTC.

The chain carries TRBV20-1 and TRBJ1-3; D perhaps matches TRBD1 (5 bases). Germline V gene sequence: CDR1 DFQATT, CDR2 SNEGSKA (reference sequence). The length of the CDR3 is 15 residues. Trimming removed 2 bases from V and 1 base from J, with 12 bases in between. In DNA form, the CDR3 reads TGCAGTGCTAGACTACATGGGGGTTCTGGAAACACCATATATTTT. Amino acids: CSARLHGGSGNTIYF.

Ten or more counts support this clone. A much larger clonotype is one base distant, so this may be a read error. Other DNA sequences in this specimen translate into the identical CDR3. This chain connects TRBV3-1 to TRBJ1-2; weak D call: TRBD1 (6 bases). The V gene's germline CDR1 is LGHDT and CDR2 YNNKEL (reference sequence). The germline V and J ends were trimmed by 4 bases and 3 bases, with 15 bases remaining between them. This CDR3 is built from 15 residues. The chain's CDR3 is CASSLGGGSDYGYTF. The CDR3 DNA reads TGTGCCAGCAGCCTCGGGGGGGGCAGCGACTATGGCTACACCTTC.

The genes are TRBV7-9 and TRBJ1-5, with D possibly TRBD1 on 5 matching bases. Trimming stripped 3 bases from V and 10 bases from J, with 16 bases between. The CDR3 extends over 14 amino acids. Germline V gene lookup returns CDR1 SEHNR and CDR2 FQNEAQ (reference sequence). DNA for the CDR3: TGTGCCAGCAGCTTGGCCGGGGGTGAAAAACCCCAGCATTTT. Translating gives CASSLAGGEKPQHF. Full variable domain (remainder filled in from reference TRBV7-9 and TRBJ1-5): DTGVSQNPRHKITKRGQNVTFRCDPISEHNRLYWYRQTLGQGPEFLTYFQNEAQLEKSRLLSDRFSAERPKGSFSTLEIQRTEQGDSAMYLCASSLAGGEKPQHFGDGTRLSIL.

Ten or more counts support this clone. The CDR3 protein is CASSILRLRGTEAFF. The CDR3 DNA follows: TGTGCCAGTAGTATACTGAGATTAAGAGGGACTGAAGCTTTCTTT. The gene calls are TRBV19 and TRBJ1-1; D unclear. Germline values: CDR1 LNHDA, CDR2 SQIVND (reference sequence). V was shortened by 2 bases and J by 5 bases, with 15 bases between the two germline ends. CDR3 size: 15 residues.

This clone is categorized as medium-sized. V usage is TRBV28 and J usage is TRBJ1-6; a possible D gene is TRBD1 (5 bases). Trimming stripped 3 bases from V and 3 bases from J, with 18 bases between. The CDR3 consists of 18 residues. CDR1 and CDR2 from the germline V gene are MDHEN and SYDVKM. In DNA, the CDR3 is TGTGCCAGCAGTTTGCAAGCGACAGATTTTCGCTATAATTCACCCCTCCACTTT. Its protein is CASSLQATDFRYNSPLHF.

The chain is built from TRBV6-1 and TRBJ2-1, with 12 nucleotides matching TRBD2. The germline V gene encodes CDR1 MNHNS and CDR2 SASEGT. V was clipped by 6 bases and J by 8 bases; unmatched bases: 8. The CDR3 has 15 amino acids. Written as DNA, the CDR3 is TGTGCCAGCAGGCAGACTAGCGGGAGTACCTATGAGCAGTTCTTC. Its protein is CASRQTSGSTYEQFF.